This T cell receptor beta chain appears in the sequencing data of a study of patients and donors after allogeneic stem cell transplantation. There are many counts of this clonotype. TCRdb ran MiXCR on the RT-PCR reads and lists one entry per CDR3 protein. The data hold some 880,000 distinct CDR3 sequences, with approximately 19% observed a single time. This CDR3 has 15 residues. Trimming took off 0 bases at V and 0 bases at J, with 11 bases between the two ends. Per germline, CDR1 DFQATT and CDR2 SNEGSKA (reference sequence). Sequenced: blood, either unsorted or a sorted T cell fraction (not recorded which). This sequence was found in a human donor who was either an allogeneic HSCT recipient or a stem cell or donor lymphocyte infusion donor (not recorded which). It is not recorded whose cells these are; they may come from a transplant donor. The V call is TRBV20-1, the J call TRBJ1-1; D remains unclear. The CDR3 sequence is CSARDVGIMNTEAFF. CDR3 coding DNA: TGCAGTGCTAGAGATGTTGGCATTATGAACACTGAAGCTTTCTTT.